These 14 T cell receptor beta chains share one sample of origin, sequenced in a study of metastatic and nonmetastatic thyroid tumors. Thyroid surgery was performed in patients who had received no treatment beforehand. From the PCR reads, TCRdb re-called clones with MiXCR. The sample shows 60,000 to 75,000 clones, 4% to 4.5% of them seen only once. The material sequenced was blood. The receptors come from a female donor with papillary thyroid cancer or a benign thyroid nodule (not recorded which). Some clones in this sample may be carry-over from other donors' samples.

This clone was counted only a few times. The CDR3 is CASSPPGGSDGELFF. CDR3 DNA sequence: TGTGCCAGCAGCCCCCCCGGGGGGAGTGACGGGGAGCTGTTTTTT. The chain links TRBV7-3 to TRBJ2-2; TRBD2 agrees at 7 bases. The CDR3 is 15 residues long. V trimming: 5 bases; J trimming: 7 bases; junction bases outside the gene matches: 10. Germline CDR1 SGHTA, CDR2 FQGTGA.

The sample holds a few counts of this clone. The J gene is TRBJ2-3, the V gene TRBV20-1; the match to TRBD2 covers 12 bases. V was clipped by 7 bases and J by 0 bases; unmatched bases: 8. This CDR3 region has 16 residues. The germline V gene encodes CDR1 DFQATT and CDR2 SNEGSKA (reference sequence). CDR3 loop: CSDEYGTSGSTDTQYF. DNA of the CDR3: TGCAGTGACGAGTACGGGACTAGCGGGAGCACAGATACGCAGTATTTT.

There are a few counts of this clone. A much larger clone lies one base from this, so it may be a read error. The same CDR3 arises from other DNA sequences in this sample as well. The V gene is TRBV3-1, the J gene TRBJ2-5; D might be TRBD1 or TRBD2, each matching 6 bases. V was cut by 0 bases and J by 5 bases, with 19 bases left in between. Germline CDR1 LGHDT, CDR2 YNNKEL (reference sequence). This CDR3 is built from 17 residues. CDR3 amino acids: CASSQDKRHLGGETQYF. CDR3 coding DNA: TGTGCCAGCAGCCAAGATAAGAGGCACCTAGGGGGGGAGACCCAGTACTTC.

This clone has ten or more counts. V is TRBV5-1 and J is TRBJ2-7; D is undetermined. The length of the CDR3 is 14 residues. Germline V CDR1 and CDR2: SGHRS, YFSETQ. V was cut by 0 bases and J by 1 base, with 8 bases left in between. The chain's CDR3 is CASSLAEGSYEQYF. Here the CDR3 DNA reads TGCGCCAGCAGCTTGGCCGAAGGGTCCTACGAGCAGTACTTC.

The sample holds many counts of this clone. The chain couples TRBV4-1 to TRBJ2-5, with 9 bases that match TRBD1. The J segment lost 4 bases and the V segment lost 0 bases, leaving 15 bases of the junction unmatched. The CDR3 contains 19 residues. Germline V gene data show CDR1 as MGHRA and CDR2 as YSYEKL. The CDR3 nucleotides read TGCGCCAGCAGCCAAGATAGCAGGACAGGGGTTTGGCTATTAGAGACCCAGTACTTC. It yields the protein CASSQDSRTGVWLLETQYF.

This clone was seen many times. J is TRBJ2-7 and V is TRBV7-9; 10 bases map to TRBD1. Losses at the gene ends were 1 base for V and 2 bases for J; bases not matched to a gene: 17. The germline CDR1 and CDR2 sequences are SEHNR and FQNEAQ (reference sequence). This CDR3 spans 20 amino acids. In DNA, the CDR3 is TGTGCCAGCAGCTTAGGCGCTGTGAAGGTAGGAGGGACAGGGGCCTACGAGCAGTACTTC. Translating gives CASSLGAVKVGGTGAYEQYF. Filled out from reference TRBV7-9 and TRBJ2-7, the complete variable domain reads DTGVSQNPRHKITKRGQNVTFRCDPISEHNRLYWYRQTLGQGPEFLTYFQNEAQLEKSRLLSDRFSAERPKGSFSTLEIQRTEQGDSAMYLCASSLGAVKVGGTGAYEQYFGPGTRLTVT.

About this clone itself: A read error may be the cause here, since a much bigger clone is one base away. This chain links TRBV7-9 with TRBJ1-1; D gene uncertain. The CDR3 has 14 residues. Trimming took 4 bases from V and 1 from J, leaving 10 bases between them. In germline, CDR1 is SEHNR, CDR2 FQNEAQ (reference sequence). The CDR3 DNA is TGTGCCAGCAGCTCAGCGTGGGGGAACACTGAAGCTTTCTTT. As protein: CASSSAWGNTEAFF.

This clone was seen ten or more times. V and J are TRBV18 and TRBJ2-5; 7 bases fit TRBD1. Germline trimming cut 4 bases from V and 2 bases from J; bases unmatched to any gene: 4. Germline V lookup: CDR1 KGHSH, CDR2 LQKENI. CDR3 size: 14 residues. CDR3 coding DNA: TGTGCCAGCTCACGACAGGGCGGGCAAGAGACCCAGTACTTC. Translation: CASSRQGGQETQYF.

The J gene is TRBJ1-2, the V gene TRBV27; the D gene is possibly TRBD1 (5 bases). Between the trimmed V and J ends, which lost 2 bases and 0 bases, there was a span of 19 bases. The CDR3 length is 18 residues. Germline CDR1 MNHEY, CDR2 SMNVEV (reference sequence). The CDR3 DNA follows: TGTGCCAGCAGTTTAATCCCCATCGACAGATTAGCTAACTATGGCTACACCTTC. Translated, it gives CASSLIPIDRLANYGYTF.

In this sample, this clone turned up many times. V gene TRBV5-1 combines with J gene TRBJ2-2; D ambiguous. The CDR3 contains 15 residues. V was trimmed by 4 bases and J by 4 bases, leaving 14 bases between them. CDR1 SGHRS and CDR2 YFSETQ come from the germline V gene. The CDR3 is CASSATASGTGELFF. CDR3 DNA: TGCGCCAGCAGCGCAACAGCATCGGGCACCGGGGAGCTGTTTTTT.

This clone appeared many times. Within the sample, other DNA sequences also encode this same CDR3. This chain uses TRBV7-2 with TRBJ1-5; perhaps TRBD1 as D (6 bases). V dropped 5 bases and J dropped 3 bases, with 14 bases sitting between them. The CDR3 totals 15 residues. Germline CDR1 is SGHTA and CDR2 is FQGNSA. The CDR3 region has the DNA TGTGCCAGCAGCCGGGACACCTATTCCAATCAGCCCCAGCATTTT. Translation: CASSRDTYSNQPQHF.

This clone was counted ten times or more. This CDR3 is CASSNRDQETQYF. CDR3 bases: TGTGCCAGTAGTAACAGAGACCAAGAGACCCAGTACTTC. The rearrangement uses TRBV19 and TRBJ2-5; D uncertain. Looked up from germline, CDR1 is LNHDA and CDR2 is SQIVND (reference sequence). The CDR3 sequence is 13 residues long. The ends were cut back, 4 bases at V and 0 bases at J, with 6 bases in the middle.

This clone has at least ten counts. The chain couples TRBV28 to TRBJ2-2; 8 bases fit TRBD2. The CDR3 sequence is 14 residues long. The J segment lost 3 bases and the V segment lost 5 bases, leaving 2 bases of the junction unmatched. Germline V gene data show CDR1 as MDHEN and CDR2 as SYDVKM. CDR3 nucleotides: TGTGCCAGCAGTACTAGCGGAGACACCGGGGAGCTGTTTTTT. The encoded protein is CASSTSGDTGELFF.

This clone was found a few times. The V gene is TRBV6-4, the J gene TRBJ1-4; 7 positions match TRBD1. V shed 2 bases, J shed 4 bases, and the junction held 4 bases outside the gene matches. Germline lookup yields CDR1 MRHNA and CDR2 SNTAGT. The CDR3 length is 15 residues. CDR3 sequence reads: CASSDNRGGNEKLFF. The CDR3 nucleotides read TGTGCCAGCAGTGACAACAGGGGAGGTAATGAAAAACTGTTTTTT.